This note documents a single T cell receptor (beta chain) sequence. Its antigen remains unidentified. CD8 cells regarded as naive lacked CD45RO, were positively chosen for CCR7, and omitted terminally differentiated effector memory CD45RA+ cells. The data belong to a study of shared clonotypes between healthy human individuals. Study-wide background: Per-donor plates numbered three CD4 naive, three CD4 memory, two CD8 naive and one CD8 memory. Study outcomes and limitations: Only blood samples were collected, and tissue repertoires likely differ. The expectation was that sequencing depth would affect clonotype sharing among donors.

Losses at the gene ends were 4 bases for V and 7 bases for J; bases not matched to a gene: 2. Germline CDR1 SNHLY, CDR2 FYNNEI. The CDR3 contains 14 residues. Produced via immunoSEQ multiplex PCR; TCRdb's table is partial and in-frame only. Among approximately 840,000 clones listed, about 97% were seen once. Sequenced input: naive CD8+ T cells sorted from blood. This TCR derives from a man under 40 in good health. This sequence joins TRBV2 and TRBJ1-4; TRBD1 aligns across 11 bases. In nucleotides, the CDR3 is TGTGCCAGCAGTGGGACAGGGGGCGGTGAAAAACTGTTTTTT. Its translation: CASSGTGGGEKLFF.